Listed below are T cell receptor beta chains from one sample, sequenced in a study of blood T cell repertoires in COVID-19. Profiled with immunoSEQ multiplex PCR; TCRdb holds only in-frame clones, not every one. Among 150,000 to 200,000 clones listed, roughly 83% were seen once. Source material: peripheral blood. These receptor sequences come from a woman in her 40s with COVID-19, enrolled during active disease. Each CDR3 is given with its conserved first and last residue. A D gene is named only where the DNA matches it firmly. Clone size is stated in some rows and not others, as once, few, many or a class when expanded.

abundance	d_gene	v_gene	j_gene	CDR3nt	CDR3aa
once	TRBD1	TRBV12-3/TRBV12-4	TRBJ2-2	TGTGCCAGCAGACAGGGGGCCGGGGAGCTGTTTTTT	CASRQGAGELFF
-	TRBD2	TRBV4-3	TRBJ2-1	TGCGCCAGCAGCTACTTAGCGGGGGGGCTCAATGAGCAGTTCTTC	CASSYLAGGLNEQFF
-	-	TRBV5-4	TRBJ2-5	TGTGCCAGCAGCCCCCTCGGCGGTGAAGAGACCCAGTACTTC	CASSPLGGEETQYF
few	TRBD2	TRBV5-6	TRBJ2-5	TGTGCCAGCAGCTTCAGACTAGCGGTAACCTCCCAAGAGACCCAGTACTTC	CASSFRLAVTSQETQYF
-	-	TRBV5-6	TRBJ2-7	TGTGCCAGCAGAGCCAGGGGCCGGGACGAGCAGTACTTC	CASRARGRDEQYF
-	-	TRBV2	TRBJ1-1	TGTGCCAGCAGACTAACCCAAAGGACTGGGGCTTTCTTT	CASRLTQRTGAFF
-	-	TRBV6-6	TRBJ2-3	TGTGCCAGCAGTTTAGGCGGTACTAGCACAGATACGCAGTATTTT	CASSLGGTSTDTQYF
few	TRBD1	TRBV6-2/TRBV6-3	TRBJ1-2	TGTGCCAGCAGCGACGGGACAGGAGCTAACTATGGCTACACCTTC	CASSDGTGANYGYTF
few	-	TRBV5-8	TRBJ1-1	TGTGCCAGCCGACCCGGGACTAGCAGTGACCTCAACACTGAAGCTTTCTTT	CASRPGTSSDLNTEAFF
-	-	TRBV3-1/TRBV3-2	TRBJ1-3	TGTGCCAGCAGCCCCCTGGTTGGCCTTGGCTCTGGAAACACCATATATTTT	CASSPLVGLGSGNTIYF
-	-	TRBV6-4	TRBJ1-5	TGTGCCAGCAGCTTCACAGGAGATCAGCCCCAGCATTTT	CASSFTGDQPQHF
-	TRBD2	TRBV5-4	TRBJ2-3	TGTGCCAGCAGTCCCGGGACTAGCGGGGTTTACTTCTCTGGCACAGATACGCAGTATTTT	CASSPGTSGVYFSGTDTQYF
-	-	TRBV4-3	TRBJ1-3	TGCGCCAGCAGCCAAGAGGGGGGCTCTGGAAACACCATATATTTT	CASSQEGGSGNTIYF
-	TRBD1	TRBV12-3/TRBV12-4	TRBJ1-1	TGTGCCAGCAGTGTCACACAGGGGACTGAAGCTTTCTTT	CASSVTQGTEAFF
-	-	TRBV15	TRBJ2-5	TGTGCCACCAGCGGGGGGTCGACCCAAGAGACCCAGTACTTC	CATSGGSTQETQYF
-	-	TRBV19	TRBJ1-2	TGTGCCAGTTTAGAGGGCCGCGACTATGGCTACACCTTC	CASLEGRDYGYTF
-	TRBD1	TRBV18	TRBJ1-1	TGTGCCAGCTCACCGAAGACAGGGCTGAACACTGAAGCTTTCTTT	CASSPKTGLNTEAFF
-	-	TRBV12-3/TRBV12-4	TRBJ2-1	TGTGCCAGCAGTTTAGTAAGCGGGGAGCAGTTCTTC	CASSLVSGEQFF
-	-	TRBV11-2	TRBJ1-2	TGTGCCAGCAGCTTAGATTGGGGGGGGAACACCTTC	CASSLDWGGNTF
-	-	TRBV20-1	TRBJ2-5	TGCAGTGCTTGGCGGGAGACCCAGTACTTC	CSAWRETQYF
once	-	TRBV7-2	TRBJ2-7	TGTGCCAGCAGCCTAAGACACAGGGAGGGCTACGAGCAGTACTTC	CASSLRHREGYEQYF
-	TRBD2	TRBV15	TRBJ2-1	TGTGCCACCAGGGGAGGGGCCAACGCCTACAATGAGCAGTTCTTC	CATRGGANAYNEQFF
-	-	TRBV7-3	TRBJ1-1	TGTGCCAGCAGTTACGGTCGGGGTAACACTGAAGCTTTCTTT	CASSYGRGNTEAFF
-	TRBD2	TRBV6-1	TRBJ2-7	TGTGCCAGCAGTGAGGAGGGACTAGGCTCCTACGAGCAGTACTTC	CASSEEGLGSYEQYF
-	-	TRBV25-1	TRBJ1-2	TGTGCCAGCAGTGAAACCGGGACATCAGGGGGCTACACCTTC	CASSETGTSGGYTF
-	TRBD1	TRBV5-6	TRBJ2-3	TGTGCCAGCAGCTTGGCAGGACAGGGAATCAAAATCGGCACAGATACGCAGTATTTT	CASSLAGQGIKIGTDTQYF
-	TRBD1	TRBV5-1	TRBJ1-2	TGCGCCAGCAGCTCCATCGCCGGGACAGGGGTCGGCTACACCTTC	CASSSIAGTGVGYTF
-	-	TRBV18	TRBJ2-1	TGTGCCAGCTCGGAACAGGTGGCCAGTGAGCAGTTCTTC	CASSEQVASEQFF
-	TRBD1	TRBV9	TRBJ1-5	TGTGCCAGCAGCCCCATTGGGACAGGGGGTCAGCCCCAGCATTTT	CASSPIGTGGQPQHF
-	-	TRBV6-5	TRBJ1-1	TGTGCCAGCTGGGGCGTGGGGGCGGGAGACACTGAAGCTTTCTTT	CASWGVGAGDTEAFF
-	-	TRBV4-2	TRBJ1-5	TGTGCCAGCAGCCAAGATTTGGCCCCACCGGGTCAGCCCCAGCATTTT	CASSQDLAPPGQPQHF